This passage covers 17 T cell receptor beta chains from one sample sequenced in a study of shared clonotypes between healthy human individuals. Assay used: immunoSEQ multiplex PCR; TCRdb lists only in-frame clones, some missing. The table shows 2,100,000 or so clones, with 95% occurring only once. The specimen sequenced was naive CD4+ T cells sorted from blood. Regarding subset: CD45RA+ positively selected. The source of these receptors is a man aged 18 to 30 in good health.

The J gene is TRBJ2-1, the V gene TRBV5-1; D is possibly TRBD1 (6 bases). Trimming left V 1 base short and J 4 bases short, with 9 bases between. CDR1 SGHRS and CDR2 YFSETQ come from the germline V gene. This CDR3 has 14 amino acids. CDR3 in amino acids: CASSLPTGYNEQFF. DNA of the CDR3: TGCGCCAGCAGCTTGCCAACAGGGTACAATGAGCAGTTCTTC.

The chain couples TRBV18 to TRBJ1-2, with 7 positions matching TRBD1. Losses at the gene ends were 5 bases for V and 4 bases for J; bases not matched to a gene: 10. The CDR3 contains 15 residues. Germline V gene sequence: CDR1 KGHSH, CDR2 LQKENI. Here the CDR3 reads CASSGGTARPYGYTF. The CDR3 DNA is TGTGCCAGCTCAGGAGGGACAGCTAGGCCCTATGGCTACACCTTC. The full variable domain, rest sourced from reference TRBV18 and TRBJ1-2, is NAGVMQNPRHLVRRRGQEARLRCSPMKGHSHVYWYRQLPEEGLKFMVYLQKENIIDESGMPKERFSAEFPKEGPSILRIQQVVRGDSAAYFCASSGGTARPYGYTFGSGTRLTVV.

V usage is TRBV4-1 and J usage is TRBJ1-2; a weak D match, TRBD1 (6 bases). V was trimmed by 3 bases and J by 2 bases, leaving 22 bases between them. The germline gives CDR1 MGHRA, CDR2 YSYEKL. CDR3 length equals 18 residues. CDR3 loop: CASSHRIWDNTRNYGYTF. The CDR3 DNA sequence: TGCGCCAGCAGCCACAGGATCTGGGACAACACAAGGAACTATGGCTACACCTTC.

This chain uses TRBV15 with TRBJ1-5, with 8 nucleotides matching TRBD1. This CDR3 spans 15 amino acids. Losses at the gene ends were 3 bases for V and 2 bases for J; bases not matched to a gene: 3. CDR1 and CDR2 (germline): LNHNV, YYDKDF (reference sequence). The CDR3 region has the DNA TGTGCCACCAGCAGTCAGGGGGCTGGCAATCAGCCCCAGCATTTT. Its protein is CATSSQGAGNQPQHF.

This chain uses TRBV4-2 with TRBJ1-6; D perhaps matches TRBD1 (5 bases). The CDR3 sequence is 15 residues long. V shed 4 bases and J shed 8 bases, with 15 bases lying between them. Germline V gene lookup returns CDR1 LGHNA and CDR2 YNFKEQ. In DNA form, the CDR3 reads TGTGCCAGCAGCCCCAAAAGCGGGGGATATTCACCCCTCCACTTT. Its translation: CASSPKSGGYSPLHF.

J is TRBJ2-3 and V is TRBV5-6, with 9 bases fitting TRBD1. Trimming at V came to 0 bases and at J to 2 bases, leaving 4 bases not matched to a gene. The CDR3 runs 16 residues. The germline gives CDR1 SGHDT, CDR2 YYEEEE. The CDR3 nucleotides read TGTGCCAGCAGCTTGGCCGGGACAGGGAACACAGATACGCAGTATTTT. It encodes CASSLAGTGNTDTQYF.

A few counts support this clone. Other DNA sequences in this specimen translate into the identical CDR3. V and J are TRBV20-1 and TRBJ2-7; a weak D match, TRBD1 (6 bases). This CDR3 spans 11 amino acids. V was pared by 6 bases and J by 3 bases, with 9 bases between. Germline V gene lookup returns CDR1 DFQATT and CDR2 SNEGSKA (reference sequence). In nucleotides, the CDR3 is TGCAGTGCCCCACAGGGCTACGAGCAGTACTTC. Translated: CSAPQGYEQYF.

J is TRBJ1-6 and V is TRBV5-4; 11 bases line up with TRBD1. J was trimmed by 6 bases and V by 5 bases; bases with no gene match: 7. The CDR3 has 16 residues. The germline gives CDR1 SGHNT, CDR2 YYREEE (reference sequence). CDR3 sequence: CASRRDGTGGNSPLHF. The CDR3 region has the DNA TGTGCCAGCAGACGAGATGGGACAGGGGGTAATTCACCCCTCCACTTT.

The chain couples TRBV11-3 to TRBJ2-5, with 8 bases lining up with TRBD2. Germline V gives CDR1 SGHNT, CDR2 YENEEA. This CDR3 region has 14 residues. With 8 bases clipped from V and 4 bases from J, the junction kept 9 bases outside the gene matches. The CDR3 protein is CASSPGGSTETQYF. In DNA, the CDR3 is TGTGCCAGCTCGCCGGGGGGGTCTACAGAGACCCAGTACTTC.

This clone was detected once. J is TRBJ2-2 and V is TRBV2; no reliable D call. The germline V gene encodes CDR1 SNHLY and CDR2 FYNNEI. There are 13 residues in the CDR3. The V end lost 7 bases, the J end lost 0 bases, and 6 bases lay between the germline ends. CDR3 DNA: TGTGCCAGCACCAGTTCGAACACCGGGGAGCTGTTTTTT. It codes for CASTSSNTGELFF.

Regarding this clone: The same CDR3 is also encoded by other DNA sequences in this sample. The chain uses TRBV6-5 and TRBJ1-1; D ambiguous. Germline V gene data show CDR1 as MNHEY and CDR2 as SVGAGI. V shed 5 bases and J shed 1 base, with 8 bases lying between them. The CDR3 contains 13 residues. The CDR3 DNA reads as TGTGCCAGCAGTCCCCGGGGGAACACTGAAGCTTTCTTT. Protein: CASSPRGNTEAFF.

CDR3 sequence: CATSRDRDRTTDTQYF. In DNA, the CDR3 is TGTGCCACCAGCAGAGACCGGGACAGGACTACAGATACGCAGTATTTT. The chain joins TRBV15 to TRBJ2-3, with 8 bases lining up with TRBD1. The CDR3 covers 16 residues. CDR1 is LNHNV and CDR2 is YYDKDF in the germline V gene (reference sequence). The V gene end was trimmed by 0 bases and the J gene end by 3 bases; junction bases not matched to a gene: 5.

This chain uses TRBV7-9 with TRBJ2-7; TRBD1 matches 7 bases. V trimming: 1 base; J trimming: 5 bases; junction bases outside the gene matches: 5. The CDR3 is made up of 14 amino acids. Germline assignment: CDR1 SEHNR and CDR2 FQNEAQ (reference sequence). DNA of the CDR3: TGTGCCAGCAGCTTAGGACAGGGTTTTCACGAGCAGTACTTC. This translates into CASSLGQGFHEQYF.

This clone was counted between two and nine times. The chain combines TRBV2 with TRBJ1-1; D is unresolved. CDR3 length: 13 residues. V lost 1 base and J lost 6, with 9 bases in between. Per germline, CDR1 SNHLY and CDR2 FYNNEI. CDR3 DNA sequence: TGTGCCAGCAGTGAAGATTGGAGGGCTGAAGCTTTCTTT. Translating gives CASSEDWRAEAFF. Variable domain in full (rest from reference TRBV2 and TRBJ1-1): EPEVTQTPSHQVTQMGQEVILRCVPISNHLYFYWYRQILGQKVEFLVSFYNNEISEKSEIFDDQFSVERPDGSNFTLKIRSTKLEDSAMYFCASSEDWRAEAFFGQGTRLTVV.

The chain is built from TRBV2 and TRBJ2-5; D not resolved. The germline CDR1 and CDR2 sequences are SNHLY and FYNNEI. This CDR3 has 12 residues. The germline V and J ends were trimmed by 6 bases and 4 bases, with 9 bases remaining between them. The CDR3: CASRESGETQYF. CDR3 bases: TGTGCCAGCAGAGAATCTGGAGAGACCCAGTACTTC.

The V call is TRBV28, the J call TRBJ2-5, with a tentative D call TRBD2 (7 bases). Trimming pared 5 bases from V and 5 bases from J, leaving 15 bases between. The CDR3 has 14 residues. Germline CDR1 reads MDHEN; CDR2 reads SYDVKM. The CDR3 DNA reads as TGTGCCAGCAGTAATGGGGGGGCCCGGGAGACCCAGTACTTC. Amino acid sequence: CASSNGGARETQYF.

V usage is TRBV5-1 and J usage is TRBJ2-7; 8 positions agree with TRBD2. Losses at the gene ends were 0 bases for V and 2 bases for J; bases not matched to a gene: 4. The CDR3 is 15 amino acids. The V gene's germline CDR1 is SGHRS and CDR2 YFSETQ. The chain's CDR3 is CASSLDSGGAYEQYF. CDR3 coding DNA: TGCGCCAGCAGCTTGGATTCCGGGGGGGCCTACGAGCAGTACTTC.